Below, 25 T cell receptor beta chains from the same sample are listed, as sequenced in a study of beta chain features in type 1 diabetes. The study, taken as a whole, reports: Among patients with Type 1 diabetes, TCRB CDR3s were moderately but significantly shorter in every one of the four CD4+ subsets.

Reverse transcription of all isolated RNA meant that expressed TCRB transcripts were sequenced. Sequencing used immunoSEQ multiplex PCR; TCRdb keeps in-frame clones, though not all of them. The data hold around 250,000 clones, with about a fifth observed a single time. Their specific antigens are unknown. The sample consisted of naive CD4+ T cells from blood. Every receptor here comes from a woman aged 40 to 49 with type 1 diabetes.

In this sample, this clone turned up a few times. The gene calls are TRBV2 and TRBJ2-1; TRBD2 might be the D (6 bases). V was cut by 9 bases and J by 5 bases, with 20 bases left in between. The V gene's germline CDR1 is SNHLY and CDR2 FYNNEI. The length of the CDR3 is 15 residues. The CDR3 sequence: CASRSRLGGNNEQFF. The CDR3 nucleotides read TGTGCCAGTCGGTCACGACTAGGAGGAAACAATGAGCAGTTCTTC.

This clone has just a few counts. The CDR3 spells CASSQGTGVDYGYTF. DNA of the CDR3: TGCGCCAGCAGCCAAGGGACAGGGGTTGACTATGGCTACACCTTC. V is TRBV4-3 and J is TRBJ1-2; the match to TRBD1 covers 9 bases. The germline CDR1 and CDR2 sequences are LGHNA and YSLEER. Losses at the gene ends were 1 base for V and 3 bases for J; bases not matched to a gene: 3. The CDR3 loop spans 15 amino acids.

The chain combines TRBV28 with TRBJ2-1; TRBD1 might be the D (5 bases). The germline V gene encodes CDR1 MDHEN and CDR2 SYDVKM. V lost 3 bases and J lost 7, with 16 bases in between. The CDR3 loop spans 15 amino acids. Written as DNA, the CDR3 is TGTGCCAGCAGTTTGGGGCAGGGTCTCGGGAATGAGCAGTTCTTC. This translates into CASSLGQGLGNEQFF. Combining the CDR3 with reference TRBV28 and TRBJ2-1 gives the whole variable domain DVKVTQSSRYLVKRTGEKVFLECVQDMDHENMFWYRQDPGLGLRLIYFSYDVKMKEKGDIPEGYSVSREKKERFSLILESASTNQTSMYLCASSLGQGLGNEQFFGPGTRLTVL.

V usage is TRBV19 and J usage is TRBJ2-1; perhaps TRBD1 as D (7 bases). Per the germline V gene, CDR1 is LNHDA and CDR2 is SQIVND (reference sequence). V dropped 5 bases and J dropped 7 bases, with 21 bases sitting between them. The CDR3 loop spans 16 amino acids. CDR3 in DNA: TGTGCCAGTAGTGCTCCCCCGTCAGGGGGGTTGAATGAGCAGTTCTTC. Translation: CASSAPPSGGLNEQFF.

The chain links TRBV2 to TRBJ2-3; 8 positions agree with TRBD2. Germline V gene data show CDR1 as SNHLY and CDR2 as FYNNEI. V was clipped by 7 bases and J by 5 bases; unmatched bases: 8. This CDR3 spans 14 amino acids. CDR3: CASILAGHGDTQYF. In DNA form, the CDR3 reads TGTGCCAGCATTTTAGCGGGACACGGAGATACGCAGTATTTT.

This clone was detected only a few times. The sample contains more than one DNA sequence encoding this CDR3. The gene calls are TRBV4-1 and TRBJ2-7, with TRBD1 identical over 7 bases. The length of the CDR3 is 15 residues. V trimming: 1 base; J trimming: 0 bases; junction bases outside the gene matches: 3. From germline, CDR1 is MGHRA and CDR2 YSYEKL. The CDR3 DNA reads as TGCGCCAGCAGCCAAGGACAGGGCCCCTCCTACGAGCAGTACTTC. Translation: CASSQGQGPSYEQYF.

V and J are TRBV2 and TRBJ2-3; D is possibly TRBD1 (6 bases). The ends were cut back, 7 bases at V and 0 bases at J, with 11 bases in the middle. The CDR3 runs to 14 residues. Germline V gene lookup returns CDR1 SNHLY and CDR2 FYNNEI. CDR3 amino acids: CASMGQFSTDTQYF. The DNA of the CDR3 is TGTGCCAGCATGGGACAATTCAGCACAGATACGCAGTATTTT. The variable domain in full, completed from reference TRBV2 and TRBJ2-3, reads EPEVTQTPSHQVTQMGQEVILRCVPISNHLYFYWYRQILGQKVEFLVSFYNNEISEKSEIFDDQFSVERPDGSNFTLKIRSTKLEDSAMYFCASMGQFSTDTQYFGPGTRLTVL.

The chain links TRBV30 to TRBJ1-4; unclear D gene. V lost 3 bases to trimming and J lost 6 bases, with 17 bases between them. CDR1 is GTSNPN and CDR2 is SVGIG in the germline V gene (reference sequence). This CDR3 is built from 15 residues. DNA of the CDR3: TGTGCCTGGAGCCACAGACTAACGGGTCATGAAAAACTGTTTTTT. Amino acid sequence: CAWSHRLTGHEKLFF.

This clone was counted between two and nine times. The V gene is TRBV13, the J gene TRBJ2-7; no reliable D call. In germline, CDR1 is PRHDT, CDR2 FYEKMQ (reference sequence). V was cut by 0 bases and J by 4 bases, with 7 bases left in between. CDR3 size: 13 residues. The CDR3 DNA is TGTGCCAGCAGCTTAGGGGTTAGTTACGAGCAGTACTTC. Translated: CASSLGVSYEQYF. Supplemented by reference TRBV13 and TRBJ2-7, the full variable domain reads AAGVIQSPRHLIKEKRETATLKCYPIPRHDTVYWYQQGPGQDPQFLISFYEKMQSDKGSIPDRFSAQQFSDYHSELNMSSLELGDSALYFCASSLGVSYEQYFGPGTRLTVT.

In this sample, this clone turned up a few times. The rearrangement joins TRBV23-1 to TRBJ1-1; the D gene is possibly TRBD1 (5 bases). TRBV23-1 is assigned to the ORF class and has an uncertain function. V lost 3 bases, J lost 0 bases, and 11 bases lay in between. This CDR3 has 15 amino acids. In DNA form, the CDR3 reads TGCGCCAGCAGTCATTCCGACAGCCTGAACACTGAAGCTTTCTTT. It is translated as CASSHSDSLNTEAFF.

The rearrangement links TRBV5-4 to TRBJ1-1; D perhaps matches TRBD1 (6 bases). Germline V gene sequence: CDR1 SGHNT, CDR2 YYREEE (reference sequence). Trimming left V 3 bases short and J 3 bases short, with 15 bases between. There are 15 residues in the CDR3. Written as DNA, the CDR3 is TGTGCCAGCAGCTCACAGGGTAGGCGGGACACTGAAGCTTTCTTT. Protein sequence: CASSSQGRRDTEAFF.

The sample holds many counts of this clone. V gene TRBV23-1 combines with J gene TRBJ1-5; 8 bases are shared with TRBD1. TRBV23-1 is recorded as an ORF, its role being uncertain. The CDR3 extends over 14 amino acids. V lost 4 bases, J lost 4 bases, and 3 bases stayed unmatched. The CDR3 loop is CASSPQGGNQPQHF. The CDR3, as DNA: TGCGCCAGCAGTCCACAGGGGGGAAATCAGCCCCAGCATTTT.

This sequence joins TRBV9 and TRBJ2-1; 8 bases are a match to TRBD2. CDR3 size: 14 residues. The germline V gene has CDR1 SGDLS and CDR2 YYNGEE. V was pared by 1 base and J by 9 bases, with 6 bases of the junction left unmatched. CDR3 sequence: CASSVSGSPSEQFF. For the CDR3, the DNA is TGTGCCAGCAGCGTAAGCGGGAGTCCAAGTGAGCAGTTCTTC. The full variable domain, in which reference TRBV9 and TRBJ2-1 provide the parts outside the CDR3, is DSGVTQTPKHLITATGQRVTLRCSPRSGDLSVYWYQQSLDQGLQFLIQYYNGEERAKGNILERFSAQQFPDLHSELNLSSLELGDSALYFCASSVSGSPSEQFFGPGTRLTVL.

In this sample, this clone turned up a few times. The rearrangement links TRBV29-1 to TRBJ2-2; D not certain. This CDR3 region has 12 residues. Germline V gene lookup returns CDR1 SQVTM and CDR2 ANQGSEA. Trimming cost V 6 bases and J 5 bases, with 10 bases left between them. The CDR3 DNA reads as TGCAGCGTGGAGACGGTAACCGGGGAGCTGTTTTTT. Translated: CSVETVTGELFF.

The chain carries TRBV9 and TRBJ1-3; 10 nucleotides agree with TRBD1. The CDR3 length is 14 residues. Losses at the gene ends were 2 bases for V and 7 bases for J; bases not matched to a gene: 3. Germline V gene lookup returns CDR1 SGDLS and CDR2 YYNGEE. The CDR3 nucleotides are TGTGCCAGCAGCGTGGGGGACAGGGGTAACACCATATATTTT. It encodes CASSVGDRGNTIYF.

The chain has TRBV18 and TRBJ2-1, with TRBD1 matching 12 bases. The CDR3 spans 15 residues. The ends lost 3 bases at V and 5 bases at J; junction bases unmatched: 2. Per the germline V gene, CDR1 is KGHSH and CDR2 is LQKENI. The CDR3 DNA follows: TGTGCCAGCTCACCGGGACAGGGGGCGAACAATGAGCAGTTCTTC. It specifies CASSPGQGANNEQFF.

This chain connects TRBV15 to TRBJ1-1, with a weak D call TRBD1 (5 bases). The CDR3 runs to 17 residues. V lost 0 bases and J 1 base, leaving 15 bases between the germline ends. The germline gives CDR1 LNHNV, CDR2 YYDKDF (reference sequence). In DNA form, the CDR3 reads TGTGCCACCAGCAGAGATCCGATAGGCAGGGAGAACACTGAAGCTTTCTTT. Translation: CATSRDPIGRENTEAFF.

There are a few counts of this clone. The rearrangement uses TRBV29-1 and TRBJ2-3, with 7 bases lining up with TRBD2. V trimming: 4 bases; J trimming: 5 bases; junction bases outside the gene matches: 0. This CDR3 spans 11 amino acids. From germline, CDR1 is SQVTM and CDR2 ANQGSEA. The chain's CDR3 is CSVGGGDTQYF. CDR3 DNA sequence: TGCAGCGTTGGGGGGGGAGATACGCAGTATTTT.

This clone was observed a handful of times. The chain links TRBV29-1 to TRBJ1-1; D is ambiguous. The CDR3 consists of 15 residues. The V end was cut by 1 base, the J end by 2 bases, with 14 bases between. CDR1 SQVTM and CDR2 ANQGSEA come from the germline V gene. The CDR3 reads CSVEGSEMKNTEAFF. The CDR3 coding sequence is TGCAGCGTTGAAGGCAGCGAGATGAAAAACACTGAAGCTTTCTTT.

CDR3 loop: CASSPTGTSGGYTF. CDR3 in DNA: TGCGCCAGCAGCCCGACAGGGACATCAGGTGGCTACACCTTC. V gene TRBV5-1 combines with J gene TRBJ1-2; 7 nucleotides agree with TRBD1. V lost 4 bases to trimming and J lost 7 bases; unmatched junction nucleotides: 10. There are 14 residues in the CDR3. The germline V gene has CDR1 SGHRS and CDR2 YFSETQ. Complete variable domain (other parts from reference TRBV5-1 and TRBJ1-2): KAGVTQTPRYLIKTRGQQVTLSCSPISGHRSVSWYQQTPGQGLQFLFEYFSETQRNKGNFPGRFSGRQFSNSRSEMNVSTLELGDSALYLCASSPTGTSGGYTFGSGTRLTVV.

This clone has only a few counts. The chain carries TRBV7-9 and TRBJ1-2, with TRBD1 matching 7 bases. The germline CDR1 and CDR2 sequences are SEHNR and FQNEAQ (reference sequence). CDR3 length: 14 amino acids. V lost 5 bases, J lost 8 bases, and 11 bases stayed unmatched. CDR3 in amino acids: CASSPNDRVRGYTF. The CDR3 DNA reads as TGTGCCAGCAGCCCGAACGACAGGGTTCGAGGCTACACCTTC.

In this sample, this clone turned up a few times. DNA of the CDR3: TGTGCCAGTACCGCGATAGCGGGAGGAACCGGGGAGCTGTTTTTT. It specifies CASTAIAGGTGELFF. The V and J genes are TRBV19 and TRBJ2-2, with TRBD2 matching 10 bases. Losses at the gene ends were 7 bases for V and 5 bases for J; bases not matched to a gene: 7. In germline, CDR1 is LNHDA, CDR2 SQIVND (reference sequence). CDR3 size: 15 residues.

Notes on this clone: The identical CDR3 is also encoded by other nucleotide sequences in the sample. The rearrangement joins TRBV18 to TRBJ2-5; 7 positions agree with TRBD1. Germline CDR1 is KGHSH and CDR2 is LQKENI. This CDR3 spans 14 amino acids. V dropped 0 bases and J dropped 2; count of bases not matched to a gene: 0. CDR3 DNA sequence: TGTGCCAGCTCACCACCGGGACAGCAAGAGACCCAGTACTTC. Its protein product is CASSPPGQQETQYF.

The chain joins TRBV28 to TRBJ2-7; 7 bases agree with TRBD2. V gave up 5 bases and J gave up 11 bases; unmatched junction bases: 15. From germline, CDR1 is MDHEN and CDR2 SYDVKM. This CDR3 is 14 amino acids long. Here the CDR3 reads CASSPNRRGVLKYF. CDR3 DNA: TGTGCCAGCAGTCCTAATCGCCGGGGGGTCCTTAAGTACTTC.

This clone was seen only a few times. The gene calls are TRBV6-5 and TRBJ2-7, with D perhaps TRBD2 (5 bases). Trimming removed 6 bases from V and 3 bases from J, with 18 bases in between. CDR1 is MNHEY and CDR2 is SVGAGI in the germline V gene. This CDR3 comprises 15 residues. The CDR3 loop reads CASSIQRADYYEQYF. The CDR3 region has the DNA TGTGCCAGCAGCATCCAACGGGCCGACTACTACGAGCAGTACTTC.